The entry that follows covers one T cell receptor (beta chain) sequence. At least ten counts were recorded for this clonotype. No cognate antigen has been identified for it. It has no much larger one-base neighbor in the sample; base qualities were not kept. The record originates from a study of early T cells in non-severe SARS-CoV-2 infection (TCRdb year 2021). Some background on the complete study: Bulk RNA from unsorted whole blood was used for TCR sequencing, so alpha and beta chains could not be paired.

CDR1 and CDR2 are drawn from the germline V gene: ENHRY, SYGVKD. The CDR3 contains 13 residues, cysteine and phenylalanine counted. The kept DNA is CDR3 alone, 39 bases in frame from the first base. V is pared back by 3 bases and J by 1 base, with 6 bases lying between the germline termini. A case-control design nested within a healthcare worker cohort in London, UK, was used, with weekly nasopharyngeal swab PCR tests and blood sampling performed. Healthcare workers were enrolled in the week of the UK lockdown, from 23 to 31 March 2020, and were followed every week for up to 16 weeks. Libraries were prepared through 5' RACE. The sequencing machine was a NextSeq 500. In the TCR library protocol, unique molecular identifiers were attached to individual cDNA molecules to correct for PCR bias and sequencing error. Both TCR alpha and beta chains were sequenced, and tight co-correlation was observed between alpha and beta sequence abundances in each sample. In the authors' own workflow: Decombinator V4 was used to perform V gene, J gene and CDR3 annotation of TCR sequences. Expanded TCRs were defined as changing significantly between any two time points under a Poisson model with p below 0.0001. TCR abundances were normalised to the total number of TCRs sequenced per sample and expressed as counts per million. TRAV1-2 paired with TRAJ12, TRAJ20 or TRAJ33 defined MAIT TCRs, while TRAV10 paired with TRAJ18 defined iNKT TCRs. VDJdb, accessed on 1 November 2021, was searched for TCRs annotated for CMV, EBV and SARS-CoV-2, and TCRs annotated for more than one antigen were excluded. The raw public data were reprocessed by TCRdb itself: fastp quality trimming at Q25, MiXCR clonotype calling, in-frame beta chains only. Rows are unified per CDR3 protein, each entry keeping the most common DNA and genes. TCRdb's processing, not the authors', yielded these V and J calls. In all, the sample holds roughly 120,000 distinct CDR3 sequences, and about 15% of those were seen once. The top ten hold just over 20% of the sample.

What the authors observed across the whole study: VDJdb matching was skewed toward anti-spike CD8 responses and likely underestimated virus-specific expansions, missing private and CD4 specificities.

Material: whole blood. This TCR was recovered from an adult who was a healthcare worker with PCR-confirmed SARS-CoV-2 infection or an uninfected control (not recorded which). Recombination linked TRBV10-3 to TRBJ2-5, with the D gene not clear enough to name. For the CDR3, the sequence is CAISERAQETQYF. DNA sequence: TGTGCCATCAGTGAAAGGGCCCAAGAGACCCAGTACTTC.